Listed below are T cell receptor beta chains from one sample, sequenced in a study of blood T cells in healthy people across ages. TCRdb passed the 5' RACE reads through MiXCR, listing each CDR3 protein once. There are 790,000 or so distinct CDR3 sequences in the sample; 46% occur only once, and approximately 18% lies in the top ten. What was sequenced was blood. The receptor set was obtained from a man older than 75 in good health. Each CDR3 is given without its conserved first and last residue. The D gene is left open where the match is weak. Only part of the rows carry a size: once, few, many, or a class if the clone is expanded.

d_call	clone_size	v_call	j_call	cdr3_aa
TRBD1	.	TRBV15	TRBJ1-2	ATSRQESGTDGYT
TRBD2	.	TRBV14	.	ASSPSGGSHNEQY
.	.	TRBV6-5	TRBJ2-5	ASRVSFLQETQY
TRBD2	.	TRBV6-2/TRBV6-3	TRBJ2-1	ASSYEGLAGNEQF
TRBD2	.	TRBV20-1	TRBJ2-1	SAAPAGGPNEQF
.	.	TRBV30	TRBJ1-6	ALSQGPNSPLH
TRBD2	.	TRBV6-5	TRBJ2-3	ASSYSRPSGAYTDTQY
TRBD1	.	TRBV4-1	TRBJ2-1	ASSDRGQGKLEQF
.	.	TRBV20-1	TRBJ2-2	SARDRVGRARAGELF
TRBD2	.	TRBV7-2	TRBJ2-1	ASNLLPGGGYNEQF
.	.	TRBV7-9	TRBJ1-5	ASSLGEPPQH
TRBD2	few	TRBV4-3	TRBJ2-1	ASSPRGADEQF
.	.	TRBV3-1	TRBJ2-5	ASRVSGKLETQY
TRBD1	.	TRBV29-1	TRBJ1-1	SVEDSRGTVNTEAF
.	.	TRBV5-1	TRBJ1-1	ASSLEGGGDTEAF
.	many	TRBV7-2	TRBJ2-1	ASSLDPGVVDEQF
.	.	TRBV29-1	TRBJ1-2	SVELGSGSSNYGYT
TRBD2	.	TRBV6-5	TRBJ2-3	ATLAGGLTDTQY
TRBD1	.	TRBV30	TRBJ1-2	AWSTGQGAGHGYT
TRBD2	.	TRBV2	TRBJ2-1	ASGGEEGQF
TRBD1	few	TRBV7-8	TRBJ2-7	ASSLADYRGRNEQY
.	.	TRBV7-9	TRBJ1-4	ASSLAPYKLF
TRBD1	.	TRBV9	TRBJ2-7	ASSVDIGGRIPYEQY
.	.	TRBV7-9	.	ASSLEDRGTYEQY
.	.	TRBV7-2	TRBJ1-6	ASSLARNSPLH
.	few	TRBV20-1	TRBJ1-5	SARGQLNQPQH
TRBD1	.	TRBV5-1	TRBJ2-3	ASSLQGVSDTQY
TRBD1	.	TRBV10-3	TRBJ1-5	AARGTDQPQH
.	.	TRBV7-2	.	ASSLILYEQY
.	.	TRBV4-1	TRBJ2-7	ASSPQNPSYSYERY
.	.	TRBV12-3/TRBV12-4	.	ASSLGAGGTEETQY
TRBD1	.	TRBV27	TRBJ1-1	ASRPTGSITEAF
TRBD2	.	TRBV18	TRBJ2-7	ASSPVAGVGEQY
TRBD2	few	TRBV7-2	TRBJ2-5	ASSPVLAGGETQY
.	.	TRBV7-2	TRBJ2-5	ASSSVPVQETQY
TRBD1	.	TRBV5-1	TRBJ2-5	ASSLTPRTGGLYQETQY
.	few	TRBV27	TRBJ2-1	ASSPTITSSYNEQF
.	few	TRBV5-1	TRBJ2-1	ASSLDSASPWGQF
.	.	TRBV29-1	TRBJ2-5	SVEEPPGVRGTQY
.	.	TRBV20-1	TRBJ2-7	SPIDSEKVAYEQY
.	.	TRBV5-1	TRBJ1-2	ASSLGNAGGNGCT
TRBD1	.	TRBV6-5	TRBJ1-2	ASSYGQGVSSGYT
.	.	TRBV11-3	TRBJ2-1	ASSLILSDEQF
.	.	TRBV29-1	TRBJ2-5	SARVHNEQY
.	few	TRBV7-9	TRBJ1-2	ASSLAQGGRDGYT
.	few	TRBV29-1	TRBJ2-7	SAGSPTPYEQY
TRBD1	.	TRBV4-2	TRBJ1-2	ASSQGTGDNYGYT
TRBD2	.	TRBV9	TRBJ2-2	ASSPRGEGAGELF
TRBD2	few	TRBV5-1	.	ASCNGGASYEQY
TRBD2	.	TRBV2	TRBJ2-1	ANGRPNSYNEQF
.	.	TRBV6-1	TRBJ1-1	ASSEPGSRTTEAF
.	.	TRBV20-1	TRBJ1-2	SARGVTGSYGYT
TRBD1	.	TRBV29-1	TRBJ1-2	SVEPGGNYGYT
.	once	TRBV5-1	TRBJ1-4	ASSLGGYGTNEKLF
.	many	TRBV4-2	TRBJ2-3	ASSLDRSDTQY
.	.	TRBV12-3/TRBV12-4	TRBJ1-5	ASSQRVTQPQH